The clone carrying this T cell receptor beta chain came up many times. Its antigen remains unidentified. Donor samples were obtained from healthy Caucasian individuals from Russia, aged 6 to 90. The CDR3 covers 11 residues. Trimming cost V 7 bases and J 6 bases, with 7 bases left between them. Germline V gene lookup returns CDR1 SNHLY and CDR2 FYNNEI. It was with a sample-barcoded 5' primer and a J-beta primer mix that a second PCR of roughly 7 to 12 cycles was run. The template-switch adaptor was a 5' adaptor with 12 random nucleotides. It tagged each cDNA molecule. TCRdb ran MiXCR on the 5' RACE reads and lists one entry per CDR3 protein. The data show over 450,000 distinct CDR3 sequences, 24% seen once. This sample was included in a study of blood T cells in healthy people across ages. Study-wide findings and caveats: The study found TCR beta diversity correlated strongly with naive T cell percentage.

A further study also used this sample, focusing on T cells of mothers and their children. That work adds: Overlap in related mother-child pairs always slightly exceeded unrelated pairs, never significantly.

The TCR was taken from a boy between 10 and 17 years old in good health. The sequenced material came from blood. The chain carries TRBV2 and TRBJ2-4; D is possibly TRBD1 (5 bases). The CDR3 DNA is TGTGCCAGCATTACAGGAAACATTCAGTACTTC. This sequence encodes CASITGNIQYF.